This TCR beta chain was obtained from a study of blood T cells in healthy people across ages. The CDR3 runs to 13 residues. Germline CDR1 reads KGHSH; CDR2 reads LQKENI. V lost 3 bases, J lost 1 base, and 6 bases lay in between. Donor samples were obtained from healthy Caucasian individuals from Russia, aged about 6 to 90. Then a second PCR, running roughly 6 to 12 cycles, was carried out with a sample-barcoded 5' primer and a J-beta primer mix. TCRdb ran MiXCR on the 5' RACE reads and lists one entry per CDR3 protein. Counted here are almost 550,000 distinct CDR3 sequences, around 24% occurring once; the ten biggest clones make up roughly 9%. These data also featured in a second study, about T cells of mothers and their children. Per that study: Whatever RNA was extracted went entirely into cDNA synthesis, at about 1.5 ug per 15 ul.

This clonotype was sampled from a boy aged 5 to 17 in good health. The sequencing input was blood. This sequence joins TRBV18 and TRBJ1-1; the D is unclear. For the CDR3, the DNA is TGTGCCAGCTCACCCATCGCGAACACTGAAGCTTTCTTT. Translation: CASSPIANTEAFF.